This T cell receptor beta chain was obtained from a study of control samples from healthy donors and cancer patients. Produced via immunoSEQ multiplex PCR; TCRdb's table is partial and in-frame only. Counted here are fewer than 200,000 clones, about 86% occurring once; the ten biggest clones make up approximately 4.9%. With 4 bases removed from V and 4 bases from J, the gap between germline ends came to 10 bases. The CDR3 is made up of 13 amino acids. Germline values: CDR1 SGHKS, CDR2 YYEKEE (reference sequence). This TCR came from a woman in her 30s in good health. The specimen was blood. The rearrangement joins TRBV5-5 to TRBJ2-3; D may match TRBD1 or TRBD2 (5 bases each). In DNA, the CDR3 is TGTGCCAGCAGCCTAGGGGACGCAGATACGCAGTATTTT. Translated, it gives CASSLGDADTQYF.